The present T cell receptor (beta chain) was sequenced within a study of Ad26.COV2.S vaccination and SARS-CoV-2 variants. Concerning this clone itself: Its antigen is still unknown.

Treatment denoted: about 20 received Ad26.COV2.S at low or high dose, single or two shots; roughly five received placebo; per-sample allocation not given. The samples were gathered on day 63 after the first injection of vaccine or placebo. A Boston adult aged 18-55 years was the donor. The study used a vaccine consisting of an Ad26 vector that expressed Wuhan-strain SARS-CoV-2 spike. Study-wide results and limits: Spike-specific responses of CD8+ and CD4+ T cells were reported to display substantial breadth after vaccination. With respect to non-spike TCR breadth, vaccine and placebo recipients were similar.

The repertoire was sequenced with immunoSEQ multiplex PCR; TCRdb's copy has only in-frame clones and lacks some. The sample lists 300,000 to 400,000 clones; about nine tenths were seen once. The sequence derives from a person aged 18 to 65 who received the Ad26.COV2.S COVID-19 vaccine or a placebo. Sample: peripheral blood, taken in a trial of Ad26.COV2.S vaccine versus placebo.

The CDR3 spells CASSLTEVPTGELFF. CDR3 sequence (DNA): TGTGCCAGCAGCTTAACCGAGGTCCCAACCGGGGAGCTGTTTTTT. The chain carries TRBV7-2 and TRBJ2-2, with D hard to call. Trimming removed 2 bases from V and 5 bases from J, with 12 bases in between. CDR3 length equals 15 residues. Germline loops: CDR1 SGHTA, CDR2 FQGNSA.